Here is one T cell receptor (beta chain) with its context. Its matching antigen is unknown. This record belongs to a study of CD8 T cells in Susac syndrome. Across the study: Intravenous immunoglobulin alone or corticosteroids were being given to patients with Susac syndrome at blood draw, unless they were therapy-naive.

It was with random hexamers that 0.5 to 1 ug RNA was reverse transcribed. MiXCR, applied by TCRdb to the immunoSEQ multiplex PCR reads, yields one record per CDR3 protein. The table records roughly 140,000 distinct CDR3 sequences, approximately 94% of them present only once. Notes on the study in general: The relatively small number of individuals in the TCR sequencing and HLA analysis was acknowledged by the study.

The CDR3 is made up of 14 amino acids. The receptor comes from a human donor with Susac syndrome. The sequenced material came from CD4+ T cells from PBMCs. This rearrangement joins TRBV21-1 to TRBJ2-1; no DNA check was done on the table's D call, TRBD1. TRBV21-1 is annotated as a pseudogene. In nucleotides, the CDR3 is TGTGCCAGCACCGCCCCAAGGGCTAACAATGAGCAGTTCTTC. Its translation: CASTAPRANNEQFF.